A selection of T cell receptor beta chains follows, all from one sample in a study of vaccination and CD4 T cells after COVID-19. MiXCR, applied by TCRdb to the PCR reads, yields one record per CDR3 protein. The top ten hold around 8% of the sample, which has some 10,000 distinct CDR3 sequences, roughly 28% seen once. Which antigens these TCRs recognize remains unknown. The sequenced sample was CD4+ T cells from blood, cultured in vitro. The receptors come from a human donor who had recovered from COVID-19. Both conserved end residues are part of each CDR3. Fields, in order: clone size, V gene, J gene, D gene, CDR3 protein, CDR3 DNA. D genes are given only for firm matches. Clone size is shown for a subset of rows, as once, few, many or a class of expanded clone.

clone size: -
V gene: TRBV29-1
J gene: TRBJ1-2
D gene: TRBD1
CDR3 protein: CSVESAPGGENGYTF
CDR3 DNA: TGCAGCGTTGAATCAGCTCCAGGGGGCGAGAATGGCTACACCTTC

clone size: few
V gene: TRBV6-1
J gene: TRBJ1-2
D gene: -
CDR3 protein: CASKGPNYGYTF
CDR3 DNA: TGTGCCAGCAAAGGTCCAAACTATGGCTACACCTTC

clone size: once
V gene: TRBV21-1
J gene: TRBJ1-6
D gene: -
CDR3 protein: CASSVAYGNSPLHF
CDR3 DNA: -

clone size: few
V gene: TRBV19
J gene: TRBJ2-5
D gene: -
CDR3 protein: CASSTQETQYF
CDR3 DNA: TGTGCCAGTAGTACCCAAGAGACCCAGTACTTC

clone size: once
V gene: TRBV6-1
J gene: TRBJ1-2
D gene: TRBD1
CDR3 protein: CASKNTGGPFSYGYTF
CDR3 DNA: TGTGCCAGCAAAAATACAGGGGGCCCTTTTAGCTATGGCTACACCTTC

clone size: -
V gene: TRBV20-1
J gene: TRBJ2-7
D gene: TRBD1
CDR3 protein: CSASGTGGIEQYF
CDR3 DNA: TGCAGTGCTTCCGGGACAGGGGGCATCGAGCAGTACTTC

clone size: -
V gene: TRBV6-2/TRBV6-3
J gene: TRBJ2-7
D gene: TRBD1
CDR3 protein: CASSYLTGTGTIPYEQYF
CDR3 DNA: TGTGCCAGCAGTTACCTCACCGGGACAGGGACAATTCCCTACGAGCAGTACTTC

clone size: -
V gene: TRBV10-3
J gene: TRBJ1-5
D gene: -
CDR3 protein: CAISEGTIDQPQHF
CDR3 DNA: TGTGCCATCAGTGAAGGGACTATCGATCAGCCCCAGCATTTT

clone size: -
V gene: TRBV11-1
J gene: TRBJ1-3
D gene: -
CDR3 protein: CASSSRGSGNTIYF
CDR3 DNA: TGTGCCAGCAGCTCCCGCGGTTCTGGAAACACCATATATTTT

clone size: -
V gene: TRBV7-8
J gene: TRBJ2-3
D gene: -
CDR3 protein: CASSFRGREGLTDTQYF
CDR3 DNA: -

clone size: -
V gene: TRBV7-3
J gene: TRBJ2-3
D gene: -
CDR3 protein: CASSKTRDSTDTQYF
CDR3 DNA: TGTGCCAGCAGCAAGACTAGGGATAGCACAGATACGCAGTATTTT

clone size: -
V gene: TRBV6-1
J gene: TRBJ1-6
D gene: TRBD1
CDR3 protein: CASSYGTGGNSPLHF
CDR3 DNA: TGTGCCAGCAGCTATGGGACAGGGGGTAATTCACCCCTCCACTTT

clone size: medium-sized
V gene: TRBV6-1
J gene: TRBJ1-2
D gene: TRBD1
CDR3 protein: CASSEAWGQGYGYTF
CDR3 DNA: TGTGCCAGCAGTGAAGCCTGGGGACAGGGGTATGGCTACACCTTC

clone size: few
V gene: TRBV27
J gene: TRBJ2-7
D gene: -
CDR3 protein: CASSPLGSYEQYF
CDR3 DNA: TGTGCCAGCAGTCCCCTCGGGTCCTACGAGCAGTACTTC

clone size: -
V gene: TRBV5-3
J gene: TRBJ1-1
D gene: -
CDR3 protein: CADTFAAYTEAFF
CDR3 DNA: TGTGCCGATACTTTCGCGGCGTACACTGAAGCTTTCTTT

clone size: few
V gene: TRBV7-2
J gene: TRBJ2-7
D gene: -
CDR3 protein: CASSLNDYEQYF
CDR3 DNA: TGTGCCAGCAGCTTAAATGATTACGAGCAGTACTTC

clone size: few
V gene: TRBV6-1
J gene: TRBJ2-7
D gene: -
CDR3 protein: CASSELTGIPNEQYF
CDR3 DNA: TGTGCCAGCAGTGAACTGACAGGAATACCTAACGAGCAGTACTTC

clone size: -
V gene: TRBV5-4
J gene: TRBJ2-7
D gene: TRBD2
CDR3 protein: CASSSGLASSPQYEQYF
CDR3 DNA: TGTGCCAGCAGCTCGGGACTAGCGTCATCCCCCCAATACGAGCAGTACTTC

clone size: -
V gene: TRBV5-1
J gene: TRBJ2-1
D gene: TRBD2
CDR3 protein: CASSSLAGGPDNEQFF
CDR3 DNA: TGCGCCAGCAGCTCTCTAGCGGGAGGGCCGGACAATGAGCAGTTCTTC

clone size: medium-sized
V gene: TRBV6-1
J gene: TRBJ1-5
D gene: -
CDR3 protein: CASSSKGNQPQHF
CDR3 DNA: TGTGCCAGCAGTAGTAAGGGCAATCAGCCCCAGCATTTT

clone size: -
V gene: TRBV24-1
J gene: TRBJ2-7
D gene: -
CDR3 protein: CATSVGGSYEQYF
CDR3 DNA: TGTGCCACCAGTGTCGGCGGCTCCTACGAGCAGTACTTC

clone size: -
V gene: TRBV2
J gene: TRBJ1-1
D gene: TRBD1
CDR3 protein: CASKPGTVNTEAFF
CDR3 DNA: TGTGCCAGTAAGCCTGGGACAGTGAACACTGAAGCTTTCTTT

clone size: -
V gene: TRBV19
J gene: TRBJ2-5
D gene: -
CDR3 protein: CASSTTSPGEETQYF
CDR3 DNA: TGTGCCAGTAGTACCACCTCCCCCGGGGAAGAGACCCAGTACTTC

clone size: -
V gene: TRBV6-1
J gene: TRBJ2-7
D gene: -
CDR3 protein: CASSERGLYEQYF
CDR3 DNA: TGTGCCAGCAGTGAACGGGGCCTCTACGAGCAGTACTTC

clone size: medium-sized
V gene: TRBV7-2
J gene: TRBJ1-2
D gene: -
CDR3 protein: CASSLVQTTSGYTF
CDR3 DNA: TGTGCCAGCAGCTTAGTCCAGACGACTAGTGGCTACACCTTC

clone size: few
V gene: TRBV29-1
J gene: TRBJ1-1
D gene: -
CDR3 protein: CSVEIGLAGTEAFF
CDR3 DNA: TGCAGCGTTGAGATCGGCCTGGCGGGGACTGAAGCTTTCTTT

clone size: -
V gene: TRBV20-1
J gene: TRBJ2-5
D gene: -
CDR3 protein: CSARDFGGRPPETQYF
CDR3 DNA: TGCAGTGCTAGAGACTTCGGGGGACGGCCTCCGGAGACCCAGTACTTC

clone size: -
V gene: TRBV20-1
J gene: TRBJ2-7
D gene: TRBD1
CDR3 protein: CSARFPGQGYEQYF
CDR3 DNA: TGCAGTGCTAGGTTTCCGGGACAGGGATACGAGCAGTACTTC

clone size: -
V gene: TRBV2
J gene: TRBJ1-2
D gene: -
CDR3 protein: CASSETPGRGYTF
CDR3 DNA: TGTGCCAGCAGTGAAACCCCGGGTAGGGGCTACACCTTC

clone size: few
V gene: TRBV6-2/TRBV6-3
J gene: TRBJ1-1
D gene: -
CDR3 protein: CASIKQVNTEAFF
CDR3 DNA: TGTGCCAGCATAAAACAGGTGAACACTGAAGCTTTCTTT

clone size: -
V gene: TRBV2
J gene: TRBJ1-2
D gene: -
CDR3 protein: CASRTGPNYGYTF
CDR3 DNA: TGTGCCAGCAGGACAGGACCAAACTATGGCTACACCTTC

clone size: -
V gene: TRBV20-1
J gene: TRBJ2-5
D gene: -
CDR3 protein: CSAPGYETQYF
CDR3 DNA: TGCAGTGCTCCGGGGTATGAGACCCAGTACTTC

clone size: few
V gene: TRBV27
J gene: TRBJ2-7
D gene: -
CDR3 protein: CASSLIGGPSYEQYF
CDR3 DNA: TGTGCCAGCAGTTTAATCGGGGGGCCCTCCTACGAGCAGTACTTC

clone size: few
V gene: TRBV7-2
J gene: TRBJ2-1
D gene: TRBD1
CDR3 protein: CASSLGTEYNEQFF
CDR3 DNA: TGTGCCAGCAGCCTCGGGACAGAATACAATGAGCAGTTCTTC

clone size: -
V gene: TRBV2
J gene: TRBJ2-6
D gene: -
CDR3 protein: CASSALRANVLTF
CDR3 DNA: TGTGCCAGCAGTGCCCTCAGGGCCAACGTCCTGACTTTC

clone size: -
V gene: TRBV12-3/TRBV12-4
J gene: TRBJ2-5
D gene: TRBD2
CDR3 protein: CASRRGGQETQYF
CDR3 DNA: TGTGCCAGCAGGCGGGGGGGCCAAGAGACCCAGTACTTC

clone size: -
V gene: TRBV5-4
J gene: TRBJ2-1
D gene: TRBD2
CDR3 protein: CATRRGAIRDEQFF
CDR3 DNA: TGTGCCACCAGGCGGGGGGCCATTCGCGATGAGCAGTTCTTC

clone size: -
V gene: TRBV7-8
J gene: TRBJ2-1
D gene: TRBD1
CDR3 protein: CASSSATGIIYNEQFF
CDR3 DNA: TGTGCCAGCAGCTCCGCGACAGGGATAATCTACAATGAGCAGTTCTTC

clone size: medium-sized
V gene: TRBV7-2
J gene: TRBJ1-6
D gene: -
CDR3 protein: CASSFSPQGAGSPLHF
CDR3 DNA: TGTGCCAGCAGCTTCAGCCCACAGGGAGCGGGATCACCCCTCCACTTT

clone size: -
V gene: TRBV7-2
J gene: TRBJ2-1
D gene: -
CDR3 protein: CASSDPYEQFF
CDR3 DNA: TGTGCCAGCAGCGACCCGTATGAGCAGTTCTTC

clone size: -
V gene: TRBV6-5
J gene: TRBJ2-7
D gene: TRBD2
CDR3 protein: CASSYSSGGQQYF
CDR3 DNA: TGTGCCAGCAGTTACAGTAGCGGGGGCCAGCAGTACTTC

clone size: -
V gene: TRBV5-1
J gene: TRBJ1-1
D gene: TRBD1
CDR3 protein: CASRWRTGSLTEAFF
CDR3 DNA: TGCGCCAGCAGATGGAGGACAGGAAGCCTCACTGAAGCTTTCTTT

clone size: -
V gene: TRBV11-2
J gene: TRBJ2-7
D gene: -
CDR3 protein: CARGGTYEQYF
CDR3 DNA: TGTGCCAGGGGGGGAACCTACGAGCAGTACTTC

clone size: few
V gene: TRBV5-1
J gene: TRBJ2-7
D gene: -
CDR3 protein: CASSFTQDAKYF
CDR3 DNA: TGCGCCAGCAGCTTTACACAGGACGCTAAGTACTTC

clone size: -
V gene: TRBV7-3
J gene: TRBJ1-6
D gene: -
CDR3 protein: CASSLPNSPLHF
CDR3 DNA: TGTGCCAGCAGCCTTCCGAATTCACCCCTCCACTTT

clone size: -
V gene: TRBV5-1
J gene: TRBJ2-5
D gene: -
CDR3 protein: CASSGVCSYF
CDR3 DNA: TGCGCCAGCAGCGGAGTGTGCTCGTACTTC

clone size: few
V gene: TRBV2
J gene: TRBJ1-2
D gene: -
CDR3 protein: CASSEPQGVGYTF
CDR3 DNA: TGTGCCAGCAGTGAGCCCCAGGGAGTTGGCTACACCTTC

clone size: few
V gene: TRBV20-1
J gene: TRBJ2-7
D gene: -
CDR3 protein: CSAGGGDYEQYF
CDR3 DNA: TGCAGTGCGGGGGGCGGGGACTACGAGCAGTACTTC

clone size: medium-sized
V gene: TRBV7-2
J gene: TRBJ1-2
D gene: -
CDR3 protein: CASSTGPNYGYTF
CDR3 DNA: TGTGCCAGCAGCACCGGGCCCAACTATGGCTACACCTTC

clone size: few
V gene: TRBV7-2
J gene: TRBJ2-5
D gene: -
CDR3 protein: CASSFTGIQETQYF
CDR3 DNA: TGTGCCAGCAGCTTCACTGGCATCCAAGAGACCCAGTACTTC

clone size: -
V gene: TRBV10-3
J gene: TRBJ2-1
D gene: -
CDR3 protein: CAISFDDTHEQFF
CDR3 DNA: TGTGCCATCAGCTTCGACGATACCCATGAGCAGTTCTTC

clone size: few
V gene: TRBV28
J gene: TRBJ1-1
D gene: -
CDR3 protein: CASSSRHPSRVEAFF
CDR3 DNA: TGTGCCAGCAGTTCCCGACACCCTAGCCGGGTGGAAGCTTTCTTT

clone size: few
V gene: TRBV20-1
J gene: TRBJ2-1
D gene: TRBD2
CDR3 protein: CTATSGGANNEQFF
CDR3 DNA: TGCACTGCGACTAGCGGGGGGGCCAATAATGAGCAGTTCTTC

clone size: few
V gene: TRBV7-2
J gene: TRBJ2-7
D gene: TRBD2
CDR3 protein: CASSLGYGGGDYEQYF
CDR3 DNA: TGTGCCAGCAGCTTAGGGTATGGCGGGGGTGACTACGAGCAGTACTTC

clone size: few
V gene: TRBV7-3
J gene: TRBJ1-1
D gene: -
CDR3 protein: CASSFGVDTEAFF
CDR3 DNA: TGTGCCAGCAGCTTCGGAGTTGACACTGAAGCTTTCTTT

clone size: -
V gene: TRBV20-1
J gene: TRBJ2-1
D gene: -
CDR3 protein: CSARSLAVGGPYNEQFF
CDR3 DNA: TGCAGTGCTAGATCTTTAGCGGTTGGAGGGCCCTACAATGAGCAGTTCTTC

clone size: -
V gene: TRBV25-1
J gene: TRBJ2-7
D gene: -
CDR3 protein: CASSEYIQGALHEQYF
CDR3 DNA: TGTGCCAGCAGTGAATATATTCAGGGTGCCCTCCACGAGCAGTACTTC